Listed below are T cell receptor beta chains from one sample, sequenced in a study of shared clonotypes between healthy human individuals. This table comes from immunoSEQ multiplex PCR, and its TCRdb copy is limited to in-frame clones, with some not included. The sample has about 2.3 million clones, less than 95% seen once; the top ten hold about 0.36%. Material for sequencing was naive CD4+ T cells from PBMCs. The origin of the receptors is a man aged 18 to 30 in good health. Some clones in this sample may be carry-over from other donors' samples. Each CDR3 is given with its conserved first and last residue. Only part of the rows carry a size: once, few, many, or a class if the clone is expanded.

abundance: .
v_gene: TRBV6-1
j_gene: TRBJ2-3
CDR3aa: CASSDAPGSTDTQYF

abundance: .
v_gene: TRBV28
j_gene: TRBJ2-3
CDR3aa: CASRTERPGFPEYF

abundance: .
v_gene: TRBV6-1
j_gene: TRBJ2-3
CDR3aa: CASTLSRTDPDTQYF

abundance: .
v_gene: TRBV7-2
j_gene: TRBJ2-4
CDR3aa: CASSFREGENIQYF

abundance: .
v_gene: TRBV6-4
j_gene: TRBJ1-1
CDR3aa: CASTPRFPPNTEAFF

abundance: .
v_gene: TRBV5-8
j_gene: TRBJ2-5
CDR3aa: CASSLGSGTRQETQYF

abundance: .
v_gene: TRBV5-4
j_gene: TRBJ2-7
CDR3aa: CASSYQSSYEQYF

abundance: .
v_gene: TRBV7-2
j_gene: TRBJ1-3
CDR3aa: CASSFGFRNTIYF

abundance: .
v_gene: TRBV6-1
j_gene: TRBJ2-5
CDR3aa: CASSEAGGFQETQYF

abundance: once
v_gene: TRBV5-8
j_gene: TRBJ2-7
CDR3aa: CASSPPGGLAGGSSYEQYF

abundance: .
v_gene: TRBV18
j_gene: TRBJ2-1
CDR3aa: CASSPPVTETISEYNEQFF

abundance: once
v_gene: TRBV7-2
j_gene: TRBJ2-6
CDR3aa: CASSLFGSPGANVLTF

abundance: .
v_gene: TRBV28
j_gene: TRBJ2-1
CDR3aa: CASTLASSPTQFF

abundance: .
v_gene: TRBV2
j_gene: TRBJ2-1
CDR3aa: CASSQTGASYNEQFF

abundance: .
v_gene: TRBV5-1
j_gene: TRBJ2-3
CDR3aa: CASSNWGVAGATDTQYF

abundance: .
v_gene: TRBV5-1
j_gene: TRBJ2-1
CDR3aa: CASNPTGYYEQFF